Below are 25 T cell receptor beta chains sequenced from a single sample in a study of T cell responses to AZD1222 COVID-19 vaccine. Sequencing was performed with immunoSEQ multiplex PCR; in TCRdb, only in-frame clones are kept and a portion is missing. The sample yields about 120,000 clones, roughly 91% seen once. Sample: peripheral blood, taken 28 days after the second AZD1222 dose. These receptors were obtained from an adult who received the AZD1222 COVID-19 vaccine.

The J gene is TRBJ1-2, the V gene TRBV19; TRBD1 might be the D (6 bases). Germline assignment: CDR1 LNHDA and CDR2 SQIVND (reference sequence). The CDR3 extends over 15 amino acids. The V and J ends lost 3 bases and 4 bases respectively, with 15 bases between them. The CDR3 sequence is CASSIFPGAGYGYTF. The CDR3 DNA follows: TGTGCCAGTAGTATTTTCCCGGGGGCCGGCTATGGCTACACCTTC.

The chain joins TRBV15 to TRBJ1-4; D is undetermined. The CDR3 is 16 residues long. V was cut by 0 bases and J by 0 bases, with 8 bases left in between. The V gene's germline CDR1 is LNHNV and CDR2 YYDKDF (reference sequence). This CDR3 reads CATSRDSAATNEKLFF. As DNA, the CDR3 is TGTGCCACCAGCAGAGATTCGGCAGCAACTAATGAAAAACTGTTTTTT.

The chain is built from TRBV7-9 and TRBJ2-2, with TRBD2 identical over 8 bases. This CDR3 has 18 residues. Per the germline V gene, CDR1 is SEHNR and CDR2 is FQNEAQ (reference sequence). V lost 3 bases and J lost 3; bases outside the gene matches: 12. The CDR3 DNA reads TGTGCCAGCAGCTTCCCGCGGGGAGCGGGAGTCGACACCGGGGAGCTGTTTTTT. Amino acid sequence: CASSFPRGAGVDTGELFF. The whole variable domain, remainder taken from reference TRBV7-9 and TRBJ2-2, is DTGVSQNPRHKITKRGQNVTFRCDPISEHNRLYWYRQTLGQGPEFLTYFQNEAQLEKSRLLSDRFSAERPKGSFSTLEIQRTEQGDSAMYLCASSFPRGAGVDTGELFFGEGSRLTVL.

This clone showed up just once. The CDR3 protein is CASSQGEWEFNEKLFF. CDR3 DNA: TGCGCCAGCAGCCAAGGTGAATGGGAGTTCAACGAAAAACTGTTTTTT. The chain links TRBV4-1 to TRBJ1-4; D gene ambiguous. Germline-derived CDR1 and CDR2 are MGHRA and YSYEKL. With 1 base removed from V and 8 bases from J, the gap between germline ends came to 17 bases. The CDR3 is 16 residues long.

The gene calls are TRBV5-1 and TRBJ2-5, with TRBD2 matching 11 bases. The V segment lost 6 bases and the J segment 4 bases; nucleotides outside the gene matches: 11. CDR3 size: 16 residues. The germline CDR1 and CDR2 sequences are SGHRS and YFSETQ. The CDR3 DNA reads TGCGCCAGCACCACAGATGTAGCGGGGGGGTCAGAGACCCAGTACTTC. Its protein product is CASTTDVAGGSETQYF. Looking up the rest from reference TRBV5-1 and TRBJ2-5 gives the full variable domain: KAGVTQTPRYLIKTRGQQVTLSCSPISGHRSVSWYQQTPGQGLQFLFEYFSETQRNKGNFPGRFSGRQFSNSRSEMNVSTLELGDSALYLCASTTDVAGGSETQYFGPGTRLLVL.

V usage is TRBV10-3 and J usage is TRBJ1-1; no clear D gene. This CDR3 is 13 amino acids long. V shed 3 bases and J shed 1 base, with 6 bases lying between them. CDR1 and CDR2 from the germline V gene are ENHRY and SYGVKD. The CDR3 sequence: CAISDRANTEAFF. CDR3 sequence (DNA): TGTGCCATCAGTGACCGTGCGAACACTGAAGCTTTCTTT.

In its sample, this clone was seen a few times. V gene TRBV7-9 combines with J gene TRBJ2-3; TRBD1 aligns across 9 bases. The CDR3 contains 15 residues. Per the germline V gene, CDR1 is SEHNR and CDR2 is FQNEAQ (reference sequence). After removal of 4 bases from V and 4 bases from J, the junction contained 6 bases not matched to a gene. CDR3 bases: TGTGCCAGCAGCTCGGGACAGGGTGGAGCAGATACGCAGTATTTT. This sequence encodes CASSSGQGGADTQYF.

The J gene is TRBJ2-5, the V gene TRBV6-5, with TRBD1 matching over 7 bases. The CDR3 sequence is 14 residues long. J lost 4 bases, V lost 5 bases, and 7 bases had no gene match. CDR1 MNHEY and CDR2 SVGAGI come from the germline V gene. The CDR3 DNA follows: TGTGCCAGCAGTAGGACAAGGGGGCTAGAGACCCAGTACTTC. Encoded protein: CASSRTRGLETQYF.

The CDR3 region is CASSILEFGSFSEQYF. The CDR3 nucleotides are TGTGCCAGCAGCATACTAGAGTTCGGGTCGTTTTCCGAGCAGTACTTC. The chain links TRBV7-3 to TRBJ2-7; D may be TRBD2 (5 bases). Between the trimmed V and J ends, which lost 5 bases and 6 bases, there was a span of 23 bases. Germline CDR1 is SGHTA and CDR2 is FQGTGA. The CDR3 length is 16 residues.

The chain employs TRBV6-5 and TRBJ2-2, with a weak D call TRBD1 (7 bases). V was pared by 6 bases and J by 2 bases, with 13 bases between. The CDR3 consists of 15 residues. CDR1 is MNHEY, CDR2 SVGAGI, per germline. DNA for the CDR3: TGTGCCAGCAGAGGAGGGACAGCAAACACCGGGGAGCTGTTTTTT. It specifies CASRGGTANTGELFF.

The V call is TRBV10-1, the J call TRBJ2-1; 9 nucleotides agree with TRBD1. The length of the CDR3 is 15 residues. The J segment lost 7 bases and the V segment lost 3 bases, leaving 7 bases of the junction unmatched. Per germline, CDR1 WNHNN and CDR2 SYGVQD (reference sequence). The CDR3 spells CASSDNRGQRNEQFF. The CDR3 nucleotides read TGCGCCAGCAGTGATAACAGGGGGCAAAGGAATGAGCAGTTCTTC.

V usage is TRBV21-1 and J usage is TRBJ1-4; whether TRBD1, the table's D call, matches the DNA was not checked. TRBV21-1 is shown as a pseudogene. The CDR3 loop spans 15 amino acids. The DNA of the CDR3 is TGTGCCAGCAGCGAAGGGACAGACCTTAATGAAAAACTGTTTTTT. This encodes CASSEGTDLNEKLFF.

This clone occurred once. The rearrangement joins TRBV2 to TRBJ2-3; 7 bases line up with TRBD2. V gave up 7 bases and J gave up 5 bases; unmatched junction bases: 6. The CDR3 has 13 residues. The germline V gene has CDR1 SNHLY and CDR2 FYNNEI. CDR3 nucleotide sequence: TGTGCCAGCACCGGACTAGAGGGAGATACGCAGTATTTT. It specifies CASTGLEGDTQYF.

The V call is TRBV15, the J call TRBJ2-7, with TRBD1 matching 7 bases. CDR3 length equals 14 residues. V dropped 5 bases and J dropped 3; count of bases not matched to a gene: 7. Per germline, CDR1 LNHNV and CDR2 YYDKDF (reference sequence). The CDR3 nucleotides read TGTGCCACCAGCTCCGACAGGGACCACTACGAGCAGTACTTC. Translation: CATSSDRDHYEQYF.

This chain links TRBV4-1 with TRBJ1-1; TRBD1 aligns across 8 bases. CDR3 size: 17 residues. V lost 4 bases to trimming and J lost 1 base; unmatched junction nucleotides: 11. Germline-derived CDR1 and CDR2 are MGHRA and YSYEKL. As DNA, the CDR3 is TGCGCCAGCAGCCGCCAATATGCCGGGACAGGGAACACTGAAGCTTTCTTT. Translated, it gives CASSRQYAGTGNTEAFF.

The chain has TRBV9 and TRBJ1-3, with a weak D call TRBD1 (5 bases). The germline V and J ends were trimmed by 4 bases and 0 bases, with 11 bases remaining between them. The CDR3 totals 15 residues. Germline values: CDR1 SGDLS, CDR2 YYNGEE. The chain's CDR3 is CASSLDRSSGNTIYF. In nucleotides, the CDR3 is TGTGCCAGCAGCCTCGACAGAAGCTCTGGAAACACCATATATTTT.

The gene calls are TRBV19 and TRBJ2-7; D may correspond to TRBD1 or TRBD2 (6 bases each). V was pared by 4 bases and J by 6 bases, with 10 bases between. Germline V gene sequence: CDR1 LNHDA, CDR2 SQIVND (reference sequence). This CDR3 has 12 residues. The CDR3 protein is CASSNPGAEQYF. The CDR3 DNA follows: TGTGCCAGTAGTAACCCGGGGGCCGAGCAGTACTTC.

This rearrangement joins TRBV11-3 to TRBJ2-2, with 7 bases identical to TRBD2. In germline, CDR1 is SGHNT, CDR2 YENEEA. V lost 1 base and J lost 2; bases outside the gene matches: 4. The CDR3 sequence is 16 residues long. CDR3 coding DNA: TGTGCCAGCAGCTTAGGTGGGACTACTAACACCGGGGAGCTGTTTTTT. Its protein is CASSLGGTTNTGELFF.

In its sample, this clone was seen once. The V gene is TRBV27, the J gene TRBJ2-5; D uncertain. V was trimmed by 2 bases and J by 5 bases, leaving 12 bases between them. The CDR3 is made up of 14 amino acids. Germline values: CDR1 MNHEY, CDR2 SMNVEV (reference sequence). The DNA for the CDR3 is TGTGCCAGCAGTTTACGGGCTCCCTGGGAGACCCAGTACTTC. It codes for CASSLRAPWETQYF.

The V and J genes are TRBV12-5 and TRBJ1-2; 10 bases map to TRBD1. Germline assignment: CDR1 LGHNT and CDR2 FRNRAP. This CDR3 is 15 amino acids long. Trimming took 1 base from V and 4 from J; bases not matched to a gene: 3. CDR3 sequence: CASGLGQGAIYGYTF. The CDR3 region has the DNA TGTGCTAGTGGTTTGGGACAGGGGGCCATCTATGGCTACACCTTC.

This rearrangement joins TRBV19 to TRBJ2-7; D may be TRBD1 (6 bases). Trimming shortened V by 1 base and J by 4 bases, and 8 bases separated the two germline ends. From germline, CDR1 is LNHDA and CDR2 SQIVND (reference sequence). The CDR3 loop spans 13 amino acids. The CDR3 reads CASSIGTAYEQYF. For the CDR3, the DNA is TGTGCCAGTAGTATAGGGACAGCTTACGAGCAGTACTTC.

This clone has a single count. Different DNA sequences within this sample yield the same CDR3. The gene calls are TRBV19 and TRBJ1-2; D is perhaps TRBD1 (5 bases). Germline V CDR1 and CDR2: LNHDA, SQIVND (reference sequence). CDR3 length equals 13 residues. V was cut by 3 bases and J by 5 bases, with 10 bases left in between. CDR3 in amino acids: CASSMGGSYGYTF. CDR3 DNA: TGTGCCAGTAGTATGGGGGGGAGTTATGGCTACACCTTC.

J is TRBJ1-4 and V is TRBV5-6, with D possibly being TRBD1 (6 bases). V lost 3 bases and J lost 0, with 15 bases in between. The CDR3 length is 17 residues. CDR1 SGHDT and CDR2 YYEEEE come from the germline V gene. CDR3 residues: CASSYLQGTPTNEKLFF. For the CDR3, the DNA is TGTGCCAGCAGCTATCTCCAGGGGACTCCAACTAATGAAAAACTGTTTTTT.

The chain employs TRBV27 and TRBJ1-2; 7 bases are shared with TRBD1. V was pared by 3 bases and J by 6 bases, with 19 bases of the junction left unmatched. The germline CDR1 and CDR2 sequences are MNHEY and SMNVEV (reference sequence). The CDR3 has 18 amino acids. CDR3 protein: CASSLGPPQTGHTNGYTF. The DNA for the CDR3 is TGTGCCAGCAGTTTGGGACCCCCCCAGACAGGGCATACGAATGGCTACACCTTC.

CDR3 nucleotide sequence: TGTGCCAGCAGTTATTTTGAGGGCACCGGGGAGCTGTTTTTT. As protein: CASSYFEGTGELFF. The chain links TRBV6-5 to TRBJ2-2, with D possibly matching TRBD2 (5 bases). CDR1 MNHEY and CDR2 SVGAGI come from the germline V gene. The CDR3 loop spans 14 amino acids. With 3 bases removed from V and 4 bases from J, the gap between germline ends came to 9 bases.